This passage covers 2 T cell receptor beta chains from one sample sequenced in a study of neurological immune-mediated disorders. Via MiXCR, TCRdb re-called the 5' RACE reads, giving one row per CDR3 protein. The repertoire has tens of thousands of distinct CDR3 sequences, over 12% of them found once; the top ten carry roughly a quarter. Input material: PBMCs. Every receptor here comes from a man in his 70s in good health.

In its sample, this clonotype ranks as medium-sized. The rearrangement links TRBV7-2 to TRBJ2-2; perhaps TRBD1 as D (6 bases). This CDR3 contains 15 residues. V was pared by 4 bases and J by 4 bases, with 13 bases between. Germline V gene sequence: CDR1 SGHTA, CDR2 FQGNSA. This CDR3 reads CASSSRDTTTGELFF. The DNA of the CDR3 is TGTGCCAGCAGCTCCCGGGACACCACCACCGGGGAGCTGTTTTTT.

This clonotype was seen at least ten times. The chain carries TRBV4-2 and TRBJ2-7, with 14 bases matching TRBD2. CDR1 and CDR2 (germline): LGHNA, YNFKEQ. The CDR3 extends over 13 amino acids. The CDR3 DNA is TGTGCTACTGGACTAGCGGGAGGTGTCGAGCAGTACTTC. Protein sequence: CATGLAGGVEQYF.